This is a list of T cell receptor beta chains from one sample in a study of vaccination and CD4 T cells after COVID-19. A single record per CDR3 protein comes from TCRdb applying MiXCR to the PCR reads. The repertoire holds fewer than 5,000 distinct CDR3 sequences, with around two thirds as singletons. No antigen has been identified for these receptors. Sequenced material: CD4+ T cells from blood, cultured in vitro. The source of these receptors is a human donor in good health. The CDR3 runs from the conserved cysteine through the conserved F or W. A D gene is named only where the DNA matches it firmly. The size of a clone is reported for some rows only, either as once, few or many, or as a class for expanded clones.

.	.	TRBV5-4	TRBJ1-1	TGTGCCAGCAAGTGGGAGGCTGGGATGAACACTGAAGCTTTCTTT	CASKWEAGMNTEAFF
.	once	TRBV20-1	TRBJ1-2	TGCAGTGCTAGTGAGCTTGGGCGTGCTAACTATGGCTACACCTTC	CSASELGRANYGYTF
.	.	TRBV19	TRBJ1-2	TGTGCCAGTAGTATTCCGTGGGAGAAGCGCAGGGACTATGGCTACACCTTC	CASSIPWEKRRDYGYTF
TRBD1	.	TRBV10-1	TRBJ2-7	TGCGCCAGCAGTGACGGACAGGGCTATTTTTACGAGCAGTACTTC	CASSDGQGYFYEQYF
TRBD1	.	TRBV7-7	TRBJ2-5	TGTGCCAGCAGCCCCGGGACAGGGCAAGAGACCCAGTACTTC	CASSPGTGQETQYF
.	.	TRBV11-3	TRBJ2-2	TGTGCCAGCAGCTTAACCCCTGGGGCCACCGGGGAGCTGTTTTTT	CASSLTPGATGELFF
.	.	TRBV6-1	TRBJ2-3	TGTGCCAGCAGACCCCTACGGGACACAGATACGCAGTATTTT	CASRPLRDTDTQYF
TRBD2	.	TRBV27	TRBJ2-3	TGTGCCAGCAGTTCCTATGGACTAGCGGGGGACACAGATACGCAGTATTTT	CASSSYGLAGDTDTQYF
.	.	TRBV6-2/TRBV6-3	TRBJ2-7	TGTGCCAGCAGTTACGCAGCCCTAGAGCAGTACTTC	CASSYAALEQYF
.	.	TRBV7-2	TRBJ1-2	TGTGCCAGCAGCTTATCAGCCGGGGGAAACTATGGCTACACCTTC	CASSLSAGGNYGYTF
.	.	TRBV7-2	TRBJ1-6	TGTGCCAGCAGCTTAGAAGGGTTGTCACCCCTCCACTTT	CASSLEGLSPLHF
TRBD2	once	TRBV7-7	TRBJ2-3	TGTGCCAGCAGCCTTGGACTAGCAGGAGATACGCAGTATTTT	CASSLGLAGDTQYF
.	.	TRBV6-1	TRBJ2-5	TGTGCCAGCAGCCAAACCCGGGGGACCCAGTACTTC	CASSQTRGTQYF
.	.	TRBV7-6	TRBJ2-5	TGTGCCAGCACACGAAGAGGGCAGACCCAAGAGACCCAGTACTTC	CASTRRGQTQETQYF
.	.	TRBV27	TRBJ1-5	TGTGCCAGCAGTCCCCAAACGGGTAGCAATCAGCCCCAGCATTTT	CASSPQTGSNQPQHF
.	.	TRBV7-9	TRBJ2-4	TGTGCCAGCAGCTTAGGTGACTTCCCCCTAGCCAAAAACATTCAGTACTTC	CASSLGDFPLAKNIQYF
.	.	TRBV29-1	TRBJ2-2	TGCAGCGTTGAGTACAGCACGAACACCGGGGAGCTGTTTTTT	CSVEYSTNTGELFF
.	.	TRBV5-6	TRBJ2-3	TGTGCCAGCAGCTTGGACAGGGGAGGGTGGACAGATACGCAGTATTTT	CASSLDRGGWTDTQYF
TRBD2	.	TRBV19	TRBJ2-1	TGTGCCAGTAGTACCCTCCGACTAGCGGGGGTTTACAATGAGCAGTTCTTC	CASSTLRLAGVYNEQFF
TRBD1	.	TRBV7-8	TRBJ1-2	TGTGCCAGCAGCTTAGTAACCGGGACAGCGTATGGCTACACCTTC	CASSLVTGTAYGYTF
.	.	TRBV28	TRBJ1-6	TGTGCCAGCATCTCACAGAGCTCCTATAATTCACCCCTCCACTTT	CASISQSSYNSPLHF